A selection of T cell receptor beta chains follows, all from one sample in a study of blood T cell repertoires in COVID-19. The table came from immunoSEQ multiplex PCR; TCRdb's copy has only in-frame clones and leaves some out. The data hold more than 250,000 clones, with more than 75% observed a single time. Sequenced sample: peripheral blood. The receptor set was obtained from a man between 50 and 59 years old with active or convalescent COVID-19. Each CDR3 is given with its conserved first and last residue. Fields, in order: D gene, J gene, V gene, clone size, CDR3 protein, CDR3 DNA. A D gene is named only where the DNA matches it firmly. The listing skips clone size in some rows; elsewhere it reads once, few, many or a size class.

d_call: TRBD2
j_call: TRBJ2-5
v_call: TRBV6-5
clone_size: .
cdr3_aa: CASSLTSGSRETQYF
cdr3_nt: TGTGCCAGCAGTCTGACTAGCGGGAGTCGAGAGACCCAGTACTTC

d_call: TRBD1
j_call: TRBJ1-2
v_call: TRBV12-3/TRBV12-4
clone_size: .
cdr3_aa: CASSLQQGYGYTF
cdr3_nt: TGTGCCAGCAGTTTACAACAGGGGTATGGCTACACCTTC

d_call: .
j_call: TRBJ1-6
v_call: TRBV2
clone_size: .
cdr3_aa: CASSELGGRSYNSPLHF
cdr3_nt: TGTGCCAGCAGTGAATTGGGAGGGCGCTCCTATAATTCACCCCTCCACTTT

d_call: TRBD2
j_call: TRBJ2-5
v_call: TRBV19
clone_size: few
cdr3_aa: CASSVHHSGEETQYF
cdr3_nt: TGTGCCAGTAGTGTCCACCATAGCGGGGAAGAGACCCAGTACTTC

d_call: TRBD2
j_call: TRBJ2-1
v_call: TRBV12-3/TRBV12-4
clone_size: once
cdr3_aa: CASATSGGLEQFF
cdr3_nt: TGTGCCAGCGCCACTAGCGGGGGGCTTGAGCAGTTCTTC

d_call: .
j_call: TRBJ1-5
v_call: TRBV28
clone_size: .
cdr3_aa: CASSRQGFGNQPQHF
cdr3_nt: TGTGCCAGCAGTCGCCAGGGGTTTGGCAATCAGCCCCAGCATTTT

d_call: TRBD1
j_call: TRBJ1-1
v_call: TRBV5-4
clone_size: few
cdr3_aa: CASSLQGAAEAFF
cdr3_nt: TGTGCCAGCAGCTTGCAGGGGGCGGCTGAAGCTTTCTTT

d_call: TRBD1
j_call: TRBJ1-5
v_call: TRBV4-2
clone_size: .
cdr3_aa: CARFSFRGRNQPQHF
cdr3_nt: TGTGCCCGATTTAGCTTCAGGGGGCGAAATCAGCCCCAGCATTTT

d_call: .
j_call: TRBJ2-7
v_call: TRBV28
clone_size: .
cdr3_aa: CASTTRVMYEQYF
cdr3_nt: TGTGCCAGCACGACCCGGGTGATGTACGAGCAGTACTTC

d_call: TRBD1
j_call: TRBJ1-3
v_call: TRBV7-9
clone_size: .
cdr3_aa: CASSRDREATGNTIYF
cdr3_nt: TGTGCCAGCAGCCGGGACAGGGAGGCTACTGGAAACACCATATATTTT

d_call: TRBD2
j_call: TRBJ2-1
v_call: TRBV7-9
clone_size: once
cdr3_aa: CASSFPAGGPVEQFF
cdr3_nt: TGTGCCAGCAGCTTTCCAGCGGGGGGGCCGGTTGAGCAGTTCTTC

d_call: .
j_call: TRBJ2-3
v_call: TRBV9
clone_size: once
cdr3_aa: CASSVKQSTDTQYF
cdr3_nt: TGTGCCAGCAGCGTTAAACAGAGCACAGATACGCAGTATTTT

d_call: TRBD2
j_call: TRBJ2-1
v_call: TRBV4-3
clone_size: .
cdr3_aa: CASRDSGVGQFF
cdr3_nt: TGCGCCAGCAGAGATAGCGGGGTGGGGCAGTTCTTC

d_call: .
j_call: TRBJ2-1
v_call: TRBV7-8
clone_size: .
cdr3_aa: CASSGGREKRNEQFF
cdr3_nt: TGTGCCAGCAGTGGGGGGCGGGAGAAGAGGAATGAGCAGTTCTTC

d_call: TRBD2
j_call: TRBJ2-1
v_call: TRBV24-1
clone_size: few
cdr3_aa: CATSDPGLAGGNEQFF
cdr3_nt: TGTGCCACCAGTGACCCGGGACTAGCGGGAGGGAATGAGCAGTTCTTC

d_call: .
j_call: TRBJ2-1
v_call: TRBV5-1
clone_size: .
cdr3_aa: CASSHGTHIEYNEQFF
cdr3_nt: TGCGCCAGCAGCCACGGGACTCACATCGAGTACAATGAGCAGTTCTTC

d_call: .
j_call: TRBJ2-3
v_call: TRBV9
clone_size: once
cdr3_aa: CASSVLGSVSTDTQYF
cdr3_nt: TGTGCCAGCAGCGTTCTGGGTAGCGTGAGCACAGATACGCAGTATTTT

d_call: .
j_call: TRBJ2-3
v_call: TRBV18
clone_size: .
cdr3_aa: CASSPTGALTDTQYF
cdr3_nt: TGTGCCAGCTCACCAACAGGAGCGCTCACAGATACGCAGTATTTT

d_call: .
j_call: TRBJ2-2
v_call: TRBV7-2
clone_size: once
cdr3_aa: CASSLFPGNTGELFF
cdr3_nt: TGTGCCAGCAGCTTATTCCCGGGAAACACCGGGGAGCTGTTTTTT

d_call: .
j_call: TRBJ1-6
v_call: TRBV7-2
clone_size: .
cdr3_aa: CASSPGVQARSPLHF
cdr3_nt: TGTGCCAGCAGCCCCGGGGTTCAGGCCCGTTCACCCCTCCACTTT

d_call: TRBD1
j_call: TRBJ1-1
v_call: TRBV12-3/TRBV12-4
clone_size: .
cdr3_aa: CASSLDRDTEAFF
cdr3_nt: TGTGCCAGCAGCTTAGACAGGGACACTGAAGCTTTCTTT

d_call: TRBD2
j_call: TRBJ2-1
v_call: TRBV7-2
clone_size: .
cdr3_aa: CASSFRLAGNNEQFF
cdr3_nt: TGTGCCAGCAGCTTCAGACTAGCGGGTAACAATGAGCAGTTCTTC

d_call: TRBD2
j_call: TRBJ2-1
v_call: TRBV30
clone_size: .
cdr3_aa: CAWSPALWRGGYNEQFF
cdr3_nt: TGTGCCTGGAGTCCAGCCCTCTGGCGGGGGGGCTACAATGAGCAGTTCTTC

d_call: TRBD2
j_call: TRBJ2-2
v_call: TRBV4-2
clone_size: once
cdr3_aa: CASTLWGAGGNTGELFF
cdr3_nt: TGTGCCAGCACCCTATGGGGAGCGGGGGGAAACACCGGGGAGCTGTTTTTT

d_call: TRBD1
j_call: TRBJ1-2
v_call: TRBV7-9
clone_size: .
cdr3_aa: CASSFGQGAYGYTF
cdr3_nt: TGTGCCAGCAGCTTTGGACAGGGCGCCTATGGCTACACCTTC

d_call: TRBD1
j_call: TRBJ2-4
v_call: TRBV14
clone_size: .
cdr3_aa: CASSPSTGAKNIQYF
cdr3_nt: TGTGCCAGCAGCCCTTCGACAGGGGCCAAAAACATTCAGTACTTC

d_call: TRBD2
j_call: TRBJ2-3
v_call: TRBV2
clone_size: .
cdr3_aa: CASSGGLAGNTDTQYF
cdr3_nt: TGTGCCAGCAGTGGGGGACTAGCGGGGAACACAGATACGCAGTATTTT

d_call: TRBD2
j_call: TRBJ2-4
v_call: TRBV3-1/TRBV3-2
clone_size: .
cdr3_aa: CASSHGRAGYIQYF
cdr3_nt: TGTGCCAGCAGCCACGGGAGGGCCGGGTACATTCAGTACTTC

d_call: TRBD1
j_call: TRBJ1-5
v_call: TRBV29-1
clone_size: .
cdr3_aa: CSVRQGDLQPQHF
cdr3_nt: TGCAGCGTTCGACAGGGGGACTTACAGCCCCAGCATTTT

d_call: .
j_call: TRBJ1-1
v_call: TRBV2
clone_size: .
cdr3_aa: CASSRNDRRNTEAFF
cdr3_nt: TGTGCCAGCAGTAGAAACGACAGGAGGAACACTGAAGCTTTCTTT

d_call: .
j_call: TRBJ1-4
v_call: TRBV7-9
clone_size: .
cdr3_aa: CASSRGLREKLFF
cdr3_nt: TGTGCCAGCAGCCGCGGGTTGCGAGAAAAACTGTTTTTT

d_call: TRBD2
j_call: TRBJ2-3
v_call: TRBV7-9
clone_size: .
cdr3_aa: CASSPLLAGETDTQYF
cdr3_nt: TGTGCCAGCAGCCCGTTGCTAGCGGGAGAAACAGATACGCAGTATTTT

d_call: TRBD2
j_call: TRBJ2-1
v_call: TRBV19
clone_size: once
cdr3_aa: CASSITGGSYNEQFF
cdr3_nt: TGTGCCAGTAGTATAACGGGGGGCTCCTACAATGAGCAGTTCTTC

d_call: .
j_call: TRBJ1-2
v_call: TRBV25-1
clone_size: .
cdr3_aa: CASSEYRRNYGYTF
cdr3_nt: TGTGCCAGCAGTGAATACCGGCGGAACTATGGCTACACCTTC

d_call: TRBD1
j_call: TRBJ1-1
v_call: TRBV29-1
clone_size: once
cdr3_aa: CSVEARLTGGPTEAFF
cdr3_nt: TGCAGCGTTGAAGCCCGTCTGACAGGGGGACCGACTGAAGCTTTCTTT

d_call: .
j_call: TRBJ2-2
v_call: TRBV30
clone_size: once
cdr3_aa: CAWSVRIRGDTGELFF
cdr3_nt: TGTGCCTGGAGTGTAAGGATCAGGGGGGACACCGGGGAGCTGTTTTTT

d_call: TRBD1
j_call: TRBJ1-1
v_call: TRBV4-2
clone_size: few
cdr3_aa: CASSQDRGRGDTEAFF
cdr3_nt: TGTGCCAGCAGCCAAGATCGAGGCAGGGGGGACACTGAAGCTTTCTTT

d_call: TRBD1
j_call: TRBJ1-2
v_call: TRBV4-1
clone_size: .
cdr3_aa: CASSPGQGAPGGYTF
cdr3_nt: TGCGCCAGCAGCCCTGGACAGGGGGCGCCTGGCGGCTACACCTTC

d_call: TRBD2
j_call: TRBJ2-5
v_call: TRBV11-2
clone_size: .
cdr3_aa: CASSVRGGVYETQYF
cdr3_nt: TGTGCCAGCAGCGTCCGCGGGGGGGTTTATGAGACCCAGTACTTC

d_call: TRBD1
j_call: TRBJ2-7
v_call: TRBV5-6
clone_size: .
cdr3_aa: CASSLAVRAGGKYEQYF
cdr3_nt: TGTGCCAGCAGCTTGGCTGTCAGGGCAGGGGGCAAATACGAGCAGTACTTC

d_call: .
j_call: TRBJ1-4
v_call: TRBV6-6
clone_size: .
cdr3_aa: CASSPRGQRLGGIYQIEKLFF
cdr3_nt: TGTGCCAGCAGTCCCAGAGGGCAGCGGCTCGGCGGGATATATCAGATTGAAAAACTGTTTTTT

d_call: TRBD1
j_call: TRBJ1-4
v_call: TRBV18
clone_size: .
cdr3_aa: CASSFHQLDDRATDEKLFF
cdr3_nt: TGTGCCAGCTCATTTCACCAATTAGACGACAGGGCGACGGATGAAAAACTGTTTTTT

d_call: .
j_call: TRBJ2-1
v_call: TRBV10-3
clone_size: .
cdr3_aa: CAVSRASLDDEQFF
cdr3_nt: TGTGCCGTATCAAGGGCTAGCCTGGACGATGAGCAGTTCTTC

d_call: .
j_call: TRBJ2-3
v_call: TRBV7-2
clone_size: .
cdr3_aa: CASSPYTDTQYF
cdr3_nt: TGTGCCAGCAGCCCTTACACAGATACGCAGTATTTT

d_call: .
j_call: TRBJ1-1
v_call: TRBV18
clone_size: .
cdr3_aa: CASSPGGGNTEAFF
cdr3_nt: TGTGCCAGCTCACCGGGGGGAGGGAACACTGAAGCTTTCTTT

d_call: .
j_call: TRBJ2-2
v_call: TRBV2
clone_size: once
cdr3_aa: CASREQGPNTGELFF
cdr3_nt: TGTGCCAGCAGGGAGCAAGGCCCGAACACCGGGGAGCTGTTTTTT

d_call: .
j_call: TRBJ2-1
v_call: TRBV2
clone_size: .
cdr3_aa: CASSGKTGWNNEQFF
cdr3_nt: TGTGCCAGCAGTGGGAAGACAGGATGGAACAATGAGCAGTTCTTC

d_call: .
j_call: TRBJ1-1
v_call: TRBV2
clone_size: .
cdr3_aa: CASRGDTEAFF
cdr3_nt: TGTGCCAGCAGAGGGGACACTGAAGCTTTCTTT

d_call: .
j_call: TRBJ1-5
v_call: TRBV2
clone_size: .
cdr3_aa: CASRATSNQPQHF
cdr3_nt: TGTGCCAGCAGAGCCACCAGCAATCAGCCCCAGCATTTT

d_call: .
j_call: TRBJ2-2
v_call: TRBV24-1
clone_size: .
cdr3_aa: CATSDSPQVGELFF
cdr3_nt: TGTGCCACCAGTGATTCCCCCCAGGTTGGGGAGCTGTTTTTT

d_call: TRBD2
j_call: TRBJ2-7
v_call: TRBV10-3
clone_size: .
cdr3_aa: CAISDGGRGYEQYF
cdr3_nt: TGTGCCATCAGTGACGGCGGGAGGGGCTACGAGCAGTACTTC

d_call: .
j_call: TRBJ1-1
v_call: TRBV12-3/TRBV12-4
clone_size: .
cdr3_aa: CASSLQTYTEAFF
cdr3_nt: TGTGCCAGCAGTCTTCAGACTTACACTGAAGCTTTCTTT

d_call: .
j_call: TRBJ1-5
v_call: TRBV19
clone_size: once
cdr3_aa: CASSTGLFPNQPQHF
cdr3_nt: TGTGCCAGTAGTACAGGGCTGTTTCCCAATCAGCCCCAGCATTTT

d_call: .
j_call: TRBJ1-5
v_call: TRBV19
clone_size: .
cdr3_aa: CASSMTGRDQPQHF
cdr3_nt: TGTGCCAGTAGTATGACGGGAAGGGATCAGCCCCAGCATTTT

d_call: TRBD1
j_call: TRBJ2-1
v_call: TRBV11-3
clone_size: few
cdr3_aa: CASSTGVGNEQFF
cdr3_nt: TGTGCCAGCAGCACAGGGGTGGGCAATGAGCAGTTCTTC

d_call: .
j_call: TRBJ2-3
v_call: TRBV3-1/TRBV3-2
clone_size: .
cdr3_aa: CASSQGPDTQYF
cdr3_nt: TGTGCCAGCAGCCAGGGCCCAGATACGCAGTATTTT

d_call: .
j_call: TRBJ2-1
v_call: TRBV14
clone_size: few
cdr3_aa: CASSPWERSYNEQFF
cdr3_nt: TGTGCCAGCAGCCCCTGGGAGCGCTCCTACAATGAGCAGTTCTTC

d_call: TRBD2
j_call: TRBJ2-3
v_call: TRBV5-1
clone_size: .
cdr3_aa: CASSLAGGLGTDTQYF
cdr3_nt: TGCGCCAGCAGCTTGGCCGGAGGACTAGGCACAGATACGCAGTATTTT

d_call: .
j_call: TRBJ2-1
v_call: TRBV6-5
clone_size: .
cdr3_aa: CASSYSSSRRPKLLF
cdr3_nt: TGTGCCAGCAGTTACTCTTCCTCTCGCAGGCCGAAATTACTCTTC

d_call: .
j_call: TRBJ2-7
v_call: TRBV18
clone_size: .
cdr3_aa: CASSPGTYYEQYF
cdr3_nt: TGTGCCAGCTCACCCGGGACATACTACGAGCAGTACTTC